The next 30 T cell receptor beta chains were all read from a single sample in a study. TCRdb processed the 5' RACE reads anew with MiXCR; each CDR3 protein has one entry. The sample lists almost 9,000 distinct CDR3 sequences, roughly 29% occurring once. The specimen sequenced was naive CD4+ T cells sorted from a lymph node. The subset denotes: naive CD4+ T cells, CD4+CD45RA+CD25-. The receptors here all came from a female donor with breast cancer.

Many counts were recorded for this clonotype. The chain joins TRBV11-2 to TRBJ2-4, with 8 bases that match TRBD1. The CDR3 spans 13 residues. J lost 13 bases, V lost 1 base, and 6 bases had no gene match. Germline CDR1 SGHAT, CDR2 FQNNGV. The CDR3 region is CASSLVWDRPQYF. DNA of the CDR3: TGTGCCAGCAGCTTAGTTTGGGACAGGCCACAGTACTTC.

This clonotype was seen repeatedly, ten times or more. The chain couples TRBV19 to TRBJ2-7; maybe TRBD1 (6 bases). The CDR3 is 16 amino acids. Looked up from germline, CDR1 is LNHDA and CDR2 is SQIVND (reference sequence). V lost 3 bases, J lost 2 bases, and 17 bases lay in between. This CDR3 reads CASSMIPGHYPYEQYF. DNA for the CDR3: TGTGCCAGTAGTATGATACCGGGACACTACCCCTACGAGCAGTACTTC.

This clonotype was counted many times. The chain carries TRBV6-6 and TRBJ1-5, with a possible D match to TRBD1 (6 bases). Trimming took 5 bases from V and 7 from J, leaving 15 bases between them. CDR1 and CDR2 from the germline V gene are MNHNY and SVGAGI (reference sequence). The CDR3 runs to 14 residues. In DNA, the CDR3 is TGTGCCAGCAGTCCCTTACAGGGCTGGCAGCCCCAGCATTTT. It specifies CASSPLQGWQPQHF.

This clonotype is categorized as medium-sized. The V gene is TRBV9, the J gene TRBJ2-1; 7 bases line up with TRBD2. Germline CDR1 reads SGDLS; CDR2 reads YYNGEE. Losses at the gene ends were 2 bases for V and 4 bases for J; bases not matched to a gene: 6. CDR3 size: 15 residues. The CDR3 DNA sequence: TGTGCCAGCAGCGTCGGGCTAGCGGAATACAATGAGCAGTTCTTC. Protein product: CASSVGLAEYNEQFF.

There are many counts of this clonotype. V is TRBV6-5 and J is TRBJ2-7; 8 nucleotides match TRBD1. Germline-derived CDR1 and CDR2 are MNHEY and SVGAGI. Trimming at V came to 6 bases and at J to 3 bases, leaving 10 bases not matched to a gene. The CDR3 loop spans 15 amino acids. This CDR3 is CASSRRQGRIYEQYF. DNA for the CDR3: TGTGCCAGCAGCCGCCGACAGGGGAGGATCTACGAGCAGTACTTC.

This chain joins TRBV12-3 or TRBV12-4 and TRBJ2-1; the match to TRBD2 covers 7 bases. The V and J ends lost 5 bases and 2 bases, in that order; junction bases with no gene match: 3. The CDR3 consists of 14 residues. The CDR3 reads CASSTSGTYNEQFF. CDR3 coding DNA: TGTGCCAGCAGTACAAGCGGGACCTACAATGAGCAGTTCTTC.

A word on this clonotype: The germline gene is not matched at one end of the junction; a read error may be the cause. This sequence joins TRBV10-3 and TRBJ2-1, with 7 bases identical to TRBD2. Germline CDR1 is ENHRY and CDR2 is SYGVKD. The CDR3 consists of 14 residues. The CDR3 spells CASSEAGTGDEQFF. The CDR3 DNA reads TGCGCCAGCAGTGAAGCGGGGACTGGGGATGAACAGTTCTTC.

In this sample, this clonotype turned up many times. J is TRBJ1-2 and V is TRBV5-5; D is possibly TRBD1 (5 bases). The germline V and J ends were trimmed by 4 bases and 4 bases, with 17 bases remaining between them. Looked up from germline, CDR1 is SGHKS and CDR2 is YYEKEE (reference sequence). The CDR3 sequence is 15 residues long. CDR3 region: CASSGDPRAPYGYTF. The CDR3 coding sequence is TGTGCCAGCAGCGGGGACCCACGGGCCCCCTATGGCTACACCTTC.

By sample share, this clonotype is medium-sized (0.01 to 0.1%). Here the CDR3 reads CASSLLPTRQGEAFF. The CDR3 coding sequence is TGCGCCAGCAGCCTCCTTCCGACGCGACAGGGAGAAGCTTTCTTT. The genes are TRBV5-1 and TRBJ1-1, with TRBD1 matching over 7 bases. Germline values: CDR1 SGHRS, CDR2 YFSETQ. The CDR3 runs to 15 residues. Trimming at V came to 4 bases and at J to 8 bases, leaving 14 bases not matched to a gene.

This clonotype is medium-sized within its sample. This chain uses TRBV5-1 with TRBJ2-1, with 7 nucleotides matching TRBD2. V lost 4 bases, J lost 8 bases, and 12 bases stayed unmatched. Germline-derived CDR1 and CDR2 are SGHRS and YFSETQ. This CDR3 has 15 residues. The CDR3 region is CASSPGTTVVDEQFF. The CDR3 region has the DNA TGCGCCAGCAGCCCGGGGACTACCGTGGTCGATGAGCAGTTCTTC.

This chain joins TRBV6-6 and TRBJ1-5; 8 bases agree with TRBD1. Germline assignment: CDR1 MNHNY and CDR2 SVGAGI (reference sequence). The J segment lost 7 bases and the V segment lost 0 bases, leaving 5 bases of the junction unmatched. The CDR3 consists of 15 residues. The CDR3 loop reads CASSYSGQGNQPQHF. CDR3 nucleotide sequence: TGTGCCAGCAGTTACTCAGGACAGGGAAACCAGCCCCAGCATTTT.

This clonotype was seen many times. The CDR3 loop reads CASNRQGFETGELFF. CDR3 in DNA: TGTGCCAGCAACAGACAGGGTTTTGAAACCGGGGAGCTGTTTTTT. V usage is TRBV7-9 and J usage is TRBJ2-2; TRBD1 agrees at 7 bases. This CDR3 is 15 amino acids long. CDR1 and CDR2 from the germline V gene are SEHNR and FQNEAQ (reference sequence). V was clipped by 7 bases and J by 5 bases; unmatched bases: 10.

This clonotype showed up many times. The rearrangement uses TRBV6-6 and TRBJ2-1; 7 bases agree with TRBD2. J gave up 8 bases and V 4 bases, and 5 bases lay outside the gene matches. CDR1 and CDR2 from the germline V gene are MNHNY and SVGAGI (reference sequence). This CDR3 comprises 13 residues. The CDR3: CASSFQREYEQFF. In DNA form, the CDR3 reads TGTGCCAGCAGTTTCCAGCGGGAATATGAGCAGTTCTTC.

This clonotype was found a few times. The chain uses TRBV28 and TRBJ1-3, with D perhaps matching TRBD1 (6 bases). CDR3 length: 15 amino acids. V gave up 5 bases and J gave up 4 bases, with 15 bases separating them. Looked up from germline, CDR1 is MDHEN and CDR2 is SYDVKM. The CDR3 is CASSPTGSPGNTIYF. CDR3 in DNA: TGTGCCAGCAGTCCTACAGGGAGCCCCGGAAACACCATATATTTT. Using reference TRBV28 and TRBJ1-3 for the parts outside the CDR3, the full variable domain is DVKVTQSSRYLVKRTGEKVFLECVQDMDHENMFWYRQDPGLGLRLIYFSYDVKMKEKGDIPEGYSVSREKKERFSLILESASTNQTSMYLCASSPTGSPGNTIYFGEGSWLTVV.

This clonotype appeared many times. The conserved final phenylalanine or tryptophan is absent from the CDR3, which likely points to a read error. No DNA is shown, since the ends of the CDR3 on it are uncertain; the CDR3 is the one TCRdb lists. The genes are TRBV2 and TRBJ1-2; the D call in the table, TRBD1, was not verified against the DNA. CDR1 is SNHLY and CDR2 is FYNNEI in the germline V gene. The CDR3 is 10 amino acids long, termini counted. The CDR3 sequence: CASSETRTEV.

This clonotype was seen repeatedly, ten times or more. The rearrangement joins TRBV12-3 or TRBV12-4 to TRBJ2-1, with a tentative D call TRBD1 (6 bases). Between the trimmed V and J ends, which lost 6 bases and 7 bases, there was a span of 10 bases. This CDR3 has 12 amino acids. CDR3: CASRPQGNEQFF. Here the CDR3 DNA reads TGTGCCAGCAGGCCACAGGGAAATGAGCAGTTCTTC.

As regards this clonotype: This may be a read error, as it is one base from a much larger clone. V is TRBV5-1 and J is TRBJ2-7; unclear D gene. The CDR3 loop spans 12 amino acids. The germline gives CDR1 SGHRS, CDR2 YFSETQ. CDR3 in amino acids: CASSINSYEQHF. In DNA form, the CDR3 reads TGCGCCAGCAGCATCAACTCCTACGAGCAGCACTTC.

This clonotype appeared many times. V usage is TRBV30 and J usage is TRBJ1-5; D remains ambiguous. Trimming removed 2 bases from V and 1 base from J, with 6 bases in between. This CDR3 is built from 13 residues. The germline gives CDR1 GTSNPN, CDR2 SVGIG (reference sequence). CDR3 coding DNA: TGTGCCTGGAGTAAACTCAGCAATCAGCCCCAGCATTTT. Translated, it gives CAWSKLSNQPQHF.

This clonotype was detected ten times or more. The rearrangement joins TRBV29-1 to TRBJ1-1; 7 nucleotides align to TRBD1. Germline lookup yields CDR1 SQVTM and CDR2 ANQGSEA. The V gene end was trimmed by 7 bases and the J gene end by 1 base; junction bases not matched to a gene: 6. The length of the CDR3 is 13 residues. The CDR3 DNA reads TGCAGCGCCCGGACAGGTGGGAACACTGAAGCTTTCTTT. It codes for CSARTGGNTEAFF. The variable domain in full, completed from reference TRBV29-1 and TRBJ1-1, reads SAVISQKPSRDICQRGTSLTIQCQVDSQVTMMFWYRQQPGQSLTLIATANQGSEATYESGFVIDKFPISRPNLTFSTLTVSNMSPEDSSIYLCSARTGGNTEAFFGQGTRLTVV.

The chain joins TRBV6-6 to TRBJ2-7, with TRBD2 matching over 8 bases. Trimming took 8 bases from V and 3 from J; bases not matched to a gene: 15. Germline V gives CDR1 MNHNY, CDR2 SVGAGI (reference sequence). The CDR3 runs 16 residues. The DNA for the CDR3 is TGTGCCAGCTCTTCAACAAGCGGGAGCTCCCACTACGAGCAGTACTTC. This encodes CASSSTSGSSHYEQYF.

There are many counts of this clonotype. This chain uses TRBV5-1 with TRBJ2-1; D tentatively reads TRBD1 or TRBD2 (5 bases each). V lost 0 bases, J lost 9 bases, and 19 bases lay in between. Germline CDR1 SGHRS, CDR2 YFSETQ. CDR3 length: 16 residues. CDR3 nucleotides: TGCGCCAGCAGCTTGGCTACCGCCCAAGAGGGGCGTGAGCAGTTCTTC. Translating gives CASSLATAQEGREQFF.

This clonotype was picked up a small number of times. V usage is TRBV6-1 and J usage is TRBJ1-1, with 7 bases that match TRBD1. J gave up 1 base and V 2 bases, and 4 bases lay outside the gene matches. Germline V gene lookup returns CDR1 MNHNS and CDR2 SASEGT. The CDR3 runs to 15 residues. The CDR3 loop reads CASSEQGEPNTEAFF. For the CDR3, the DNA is TGTGCCAGCAGTGAACAGGGGGAGCCGAACACTGAAGCTTTCTTT.

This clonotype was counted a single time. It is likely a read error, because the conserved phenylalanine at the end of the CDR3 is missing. DNA for the CDR3: TGTGCCAGCAGCTTAGATGGGCTAGCGGGAGGGAGCTCCTACAATGAGCAGTTCTCC. It translates to CASSLDGLAGGSSYNEQFS. This chain joins TRBV11-3 and TRBJ2-1; 12 bases are shared with TRBD2. There are 19 residues in the CDR3. The trim removed 0 bases at V and 0 bases at J, leaving 6 bases unmatched. Germline CDR1 SGHNT, CDR2 YENEEA.

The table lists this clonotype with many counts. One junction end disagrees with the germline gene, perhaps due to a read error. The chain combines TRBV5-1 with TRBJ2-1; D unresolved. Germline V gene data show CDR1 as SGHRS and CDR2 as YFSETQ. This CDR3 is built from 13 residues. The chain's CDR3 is CASSLGQYNERFF. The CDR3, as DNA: TGCGCCAGCAGCTTGGGCCAGTACAATGAGCGGTTCTTC.

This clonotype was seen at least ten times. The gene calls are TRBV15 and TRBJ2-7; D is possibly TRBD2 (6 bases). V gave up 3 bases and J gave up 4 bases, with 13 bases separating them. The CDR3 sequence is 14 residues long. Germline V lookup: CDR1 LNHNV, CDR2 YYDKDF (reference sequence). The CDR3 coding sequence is TGTGCCACCAGCAGTATCCGCGGGATGTACGAGCAGTACTTC. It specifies CATSSIRGMYEQYF. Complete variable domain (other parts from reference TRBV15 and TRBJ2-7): DAMVIQNPRYQVTQFGKPVTLSCSQTLNHNVMYWYQQKSSQAPKLLFHYYDKDFNNEADTPDNFQSRRPNTSFCFLDIRSPGLGDTAMYLCATSSIRGMYEQYFGPGTRLTVT.

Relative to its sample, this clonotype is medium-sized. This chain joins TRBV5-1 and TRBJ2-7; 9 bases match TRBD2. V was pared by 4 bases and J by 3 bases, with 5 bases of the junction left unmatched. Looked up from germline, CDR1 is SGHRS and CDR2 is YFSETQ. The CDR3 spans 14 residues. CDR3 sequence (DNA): TGCGCCAGCAGCAAGGGACTAGCTGGCTACGAGCAGTACTTC. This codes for CASSKGLAGYEQYF. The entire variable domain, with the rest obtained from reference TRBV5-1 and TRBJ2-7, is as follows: KAGVTQTPRYLIKTRGQQVTLSCSPISGHRSVSWYQQTPGQGLQFLFEYFSETQRNKGNFPGRFSGRQFSNSRSEMNVSTLELGDSALYLCASSKGLAGYEQYFGPGTRLTVT.

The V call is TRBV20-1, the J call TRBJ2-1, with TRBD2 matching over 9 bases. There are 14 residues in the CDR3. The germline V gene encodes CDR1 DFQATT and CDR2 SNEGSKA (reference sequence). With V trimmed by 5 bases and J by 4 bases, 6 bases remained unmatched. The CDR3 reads CSACGRALYNEQFF. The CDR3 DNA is TGCAGTGCTTGCGGGAGGGCGCTTTACAATGAGCAGTTCTTC.

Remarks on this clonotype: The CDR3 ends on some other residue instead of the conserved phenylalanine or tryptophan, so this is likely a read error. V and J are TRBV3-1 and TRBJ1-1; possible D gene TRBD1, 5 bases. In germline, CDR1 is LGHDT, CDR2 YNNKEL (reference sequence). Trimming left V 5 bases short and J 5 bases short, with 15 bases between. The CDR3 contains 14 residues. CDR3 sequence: CASSWTDGGTEAFL. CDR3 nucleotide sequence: TGTGCCAGCAGCTGGACGGACGGGGGGACTGAAGCTTTCCTT.

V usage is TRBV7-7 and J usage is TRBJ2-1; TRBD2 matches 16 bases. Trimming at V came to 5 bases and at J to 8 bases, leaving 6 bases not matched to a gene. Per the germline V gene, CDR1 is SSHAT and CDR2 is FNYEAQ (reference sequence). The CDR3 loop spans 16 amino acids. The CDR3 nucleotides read TGTGCCAGCAGCCGGGGACTAGCGGGGGGGAGTGATGAGCAGTTCTTC. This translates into CASSRGLAGGSDEQFF.

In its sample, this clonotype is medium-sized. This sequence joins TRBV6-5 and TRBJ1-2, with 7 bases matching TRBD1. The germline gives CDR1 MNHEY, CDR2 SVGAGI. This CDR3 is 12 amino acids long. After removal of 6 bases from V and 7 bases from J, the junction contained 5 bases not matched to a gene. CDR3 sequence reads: CASRAGTAGYTF. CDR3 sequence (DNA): TGTGCCAGCAGGGCCGGGACAGCTGGCTACACCTTC.